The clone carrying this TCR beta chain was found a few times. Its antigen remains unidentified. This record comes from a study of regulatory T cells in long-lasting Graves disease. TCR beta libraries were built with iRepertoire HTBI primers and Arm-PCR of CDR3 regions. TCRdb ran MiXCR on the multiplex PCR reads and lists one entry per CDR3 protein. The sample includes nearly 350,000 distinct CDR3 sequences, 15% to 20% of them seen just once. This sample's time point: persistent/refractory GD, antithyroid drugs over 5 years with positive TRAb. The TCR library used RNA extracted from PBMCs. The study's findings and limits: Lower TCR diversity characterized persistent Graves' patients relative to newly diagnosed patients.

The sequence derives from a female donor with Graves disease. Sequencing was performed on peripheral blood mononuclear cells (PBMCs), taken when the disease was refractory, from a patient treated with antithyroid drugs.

In nucleotides, the CDR3 is TGTGCCATCACCCGGGACAGGGGCACTGAAGCTTTCTTT. Protein: CAITRDRGTEAFF. This chain uses TRBV10-3 with TRBJ1-1; TRBD1 matches at 10 bases. Trimming took 7 bases from V and 4 from J; bases not matched to a gene: 3. CDR3 size: 13 residues. CDR1 is ENHRY and CDR2 is SYGVKD in the germline V gene.